The rows below give T cell receptor beta chains drawn from one sample of a study of blood T cell repertoires in COVID-19. Data came from immunoSEQ multiplex PCR; TCRdb stores just in-frame clones and leaves some out. The sample yields around 100,000 clones, around four fifths seen once. Sequenced: peripheral blood. The receptors shown here come from a woman between 70 and 85 years old with acute or convalescent COVID-19. Both conserved end residues are part of each CDR3. The D gene is left open where the match is weak. Size tells how often a clone was seen (once, few, many) or the class of an expanded clone, and some rows leave it out.

size,D,V,J,DNA,CDR3
-,TRBD2,TRBV29-1,TRBJ2-7,TGCAGCGTTTCCACCGTCGGGGGGAGGGGCGAGCAGTACTTC,CSVSTVGGRGEQYF
once,-,TRBV10-3,TRBJ2-5,TGTGCCATCGGAGGCGAGGGAGAGACCCAGTACTTC,CAIGGEGETQYF
few,-,TRBV5-1,TRBJ1-4,TGCGCCAGCAGCTTGGGCCAGGGTAATGAAAAACTGTTTTTT,CASSLGQGNEKLFF
-,-,TRBV7-7,TRBJ2-5,TGTGCCAGCAGCTTACAGGGGCCGGTCGGCACACAAGAGACCCAGTACTTC,CASSLQGPVGTQETQYF
-,-,TRBV10-1,TRBJ1-6,TGCGCCATTACAGGGAGCTCTGTCCCACCCCTCCACTTT,CAITGSSVPPLHF
few,-,TRBV2,TRBJ1-2,TGTGCCAGCAGTGAAGGGTCAGGGAACTATGGCTACACCTTC,CASSEGSGNYGYTF
once,TRBD1,TRBV19,TRBJ2-4,TGTGCCAGTTCGCCGGGACAGTGGGGCATTCAGTACTTC,CASSPGQWGIQYF
-,-,TRBV6-5,TRBJ1-4,TGTGCCAGCAGTTACTCGGGGGGGTCTAATGAAAAACTGTTTTTT,CASSYSGGSNEKLFF
-,TRBD1,TRBV19,TRBJ1-2,TGTGCCAGTACCCGAGGCGGGACAGGGAATAACTATGGCTACACCTTC,CASTRGGTGNNYGYTF
-,-,TRBV5-1,TRBJ1-2,TGCGCCAGCAGCTTGGATGGACGGGGGGGAGACTATGGCTACACCTTC,CASSLDGRGGDYGYTF
-,-,TRBV18,TRBJ1-1,TGTGCCAGCTCACCACTCTTGGACAGCAACACTGAAGCTTTCTTT,CASSPLLDSNTEAFF
-,TRBD1,TRBV15,TRBJ1-4,TGTGCCACCAGCAAGGGACAGGGTAGTGAAAAACTGTTTTTT,CATSKGQGSEKLFF
-,-,TRBV30,TRBJ1-1,TGTGCCTGGAGTGTACAGGTAGACCTGAACACTGAAGCTTTCTTT,CAWSVQVDLNTEAFF
-,-,TRBV28,TRBJ1-2,TGTGCCAGCAGCGCGAGTGGGGGCCGGGCACTCTATGGCTACACCTTC,CASSASGGRALYGYTF
-,TRBD1,TRBV19,TRBJ1-1,TGTGCCAGTAGTGACAGGGCGAACACTGAAGCTTTCTTT,CASSDRANTEAFF
once,TRBD1,TRBV14,TRBJ2-5,TGTGCCAGCAGCCACGCCTTAGGGACAGGGATGGAGACCCAGTACTTC,CASSHALGTGMETQYF
-,-,TRBV7-3,TRBJ2-1,TGTGCCAGCGCCTCCCCCGGCTACAATGAGCAGTTCTTC,CASASPGYNEQFF
few,-,TRBV20-1,TRBJ2-1,TGCAGTGCTAGAGGGCGGAATGAGCAGTTCTTC,CSARGRNEQFF
few,TRBD1,TRBV5-1,TRBJ1-3,TGCGCCAGCAGCGGCGGACAGGGAAACTCTGGAAACACCATATATTTT,CASSGGQGNSGNTIYF
-,-,TRBV7-6,TRBJ1-6,TGTGCCAGCAGCTTAGGTCGGGCAGGGGATTCACCCCTCCACTTT,CASSLGRAGDSPLHF
-,-,TRBV7-9,TRBJ2-7,TGTGCCAGCAGCCGTACAGGGTTTGAGCAGTACTTC,CASSRTGFEQYF
-,TRBD1,TRBV7-2,TRBJ2-2,TGTGCCAGCAGGAACAGGGGGAATAGCGGGGAGCTGTTTTTT,CASRNRGNSGELFF
few,TRBD2,TRBV6-6,TRBJ2-5,TGTGCCAGCAGCCTCGGGGGGGTGGAGACCCAGTACTTC,CASSLGGVETQYF
-,-,TRBV13,TRBJ1-2,TGTGCCAGCAGCTCCACAGATGCTAACTATGGCTACACCTTC,CASSSTDANYGYTF
-,-,TRBV6-5,TRBJ1-1,TGTGCCAGCAGTACGAGGCGAACTGAAGCTTTCTTT,CASSTRRTEAFF
few,TRBD2,TRBV5-1,TRBJ2-7,TGCGCCAGCAGCACGGGAGGTATAGGCTCCGAGCAGTACTTC,CASSTGGIGSEQYF
-,TRBD1,TRBV3-1/TRBV3-2,TRBJ1-2,TGTGCCAGCAGCCATCCCCGGGACAGGGGGCAGAATGGCTACACCTTC,CASSHPRDRGQNGYTF
-,-,TRBV2,TRBJ1-1,TGTGCCAGCAGCGACCCCTTGTGGGGGGGGAACACTGAAGCTTTCTTT,CASSDPLWGGNTEAFF
-,TRBD1,TRBV6-1,TRBJ2-2,TGTGCCAGCAGTGTGGCGGGACAGGGGGCGAACGGGGAGCTGTTTTTT,CASSVAGQGANGELFF
-,-,TRBV5-1,TRBJ1-6,TGCGCCAGCAGCTTGGTGGACAGCGATTCACCCCTCCACTTT,CASSLVDSDSPLHF
medium-sized,-,TRBV19,TRBJ1-1,TGTGCCAGTAGAGGGGTATCCAGGGTCCCTGAAGCTTTCTTT,CASRGVSRVPEAFF
-,-,TRBV30,TRBJ1-6,TGTGCCTGGAGTGTAGGGGGATCCTATAATTCACCCCTCCACTTT,CAWSVGGSYNSPLHF
-,TRBD2,TRBV5-8,TRBJ2-2,TGTGCCAGCAGCTCTGGACTAGCGGGACCGAACACCGGGGAGCTGTTTTTT,CASSSGLAGPNTGELFF
-,TRBD1,TRBV5-8,TRBJ1-1,TGTGCCAGCAGCTCGAGAGGACAGGGGGGGGACGCCACCGGAGCTTTCTTT,CASSSRGQGGDATGAFF
-,TRBD2,TRBV5-1,TRBJ2-1,TGCGCCAGCAGCCCCACGGGGGAGGGCAATGAGCAGTTCTTC,CASSPTGEGNEQFF
once,-,TRBV2,TRBJ1-2,TGTGCCAGCAGTGAGAAGGGCTTAGTAACACACGGACAATGGGGCTACACCTTC,CASSEKGLVTHGQWGYTF
-,TRBD1,TRBV4-2,TRBJ2-5,TGTGCCAGCAGCCCCGGGACAGGGGTCCAAGAGACCCAGTACTTC,CASSPGTGVQETQYF
-,-,TRBV5-1,TRBJ1-6,TGCGCCAGCAGCTTTTCGGATGCAGGTTCACCCCTCCACTTT,CASSFSDAGSPLHF
-,-,TRBV5-1,TRBJ2-3,TGCGCCAGCAGCTTGTCCGGACAGAGCACAGATACGCAGTATTTT,CASSLSGQSTDTQYF
-,-,TRBV3-1/TRBV3-2,TRBJ1-2,TGTGCCAGCAGCCAAAGCCGGGCAGGGTATGATGGCTACACCTTC,CASSQSRAGYDGYTF
-,-,TRBV3-1/TRBV3-2,TRBJ1-3,TGTGCCAGCAGCCAAGATAAGCCAACTGAAGGAAACACCATATATTTT,CASSQDKPTEGNTIYF
-,-,TRBV6-5,TRBJ1-1,TGTGCCAGCAGGAGTGGGGGCACGAACACTGAAGCTTTCTTT,CASRSGGTNTEAFF
-,-,TRBV20-1,TRBJ1-5,TGCAGTGCTAGTAGACAGGCTGGACAGCCCCAGCATTTT,CSASRQAGQPQHF
-,-,TRBV19,TRBJ1-1,TGTGCCAGTAGTCACACAGAGAACACTGAAGCTTTCTTT,CASSHTENTEAFF
-,-,TRBV2,TRBJ2-2,TGTGCCAGCAGTGACTGGGGGGAGAACACCGGGGAGCTGTTTTTT,CASSDWGENTGELFF
few,TRBD2,TRBV5-6,TRBJ2-3,TGTGCCAGCAGCTTGCAGTATAGCGGGGGGGCGGCAGATACGCAGTATTTT,CASSLQYSGGAADTQYF
-,-,TRBV28,TRBJ1-4,TGTGCCAGCAGCTCTGGGGGCACTAATGAAAAACTGTTTTTT,CASSSGGTNEKLFF
-,-,TRBV4-2,TRBJ1-1,TGTGCCAGCAGCCAAGAGTGGGCGAACACTGAAGCTTTCTTT,CASSQEWANTEAFF
-,TRBD2,TRBV4-3,TRBJ2-3,TGCGCCAGCAGCCAGGTCCGGGGGGGCACAGATACGCAGTATTTT,CASSQVRGGTDTQYF
-,-,TRBV6-6,TRBJ1-5,TGTGCCAGCGGGACAAACTCCGATCAGCCCCAGCATTTT,CASGTNSDQPQHF
-,TRBD1,TRBV27,TRBJ1-2,TGTGCCAGCAGTCCATCGACAGGGATTAACTATGGCTACACCTTC,CASSPSTGINYGYTF
-,-,TRBV7-2,TRBJ1-4,TGTGCCAGCAGCTTAGATGTGAGAGATGAAAAACTGTTTTTT,CASSLDVRDEKLFF
-,TRBD1,TRBV5-4,TRBJ2-5,TGTGCCAGCAGCTTGAGGACAGGGCTGGGAGAGACCCAGTACTTC,CASSLRTGLGETQYF
-,-,TRBV6-5,TRBJ2-7,TGTGCCAGCAGTTCCGCAGGCTACGAGCAGTACTTC,CASSSAGYEQYF
-,TRBD1,TRBV27,TRBJ1-5,TGTGCCAGCAGTCCACTTGGGGCGGGACAGGGGCAGCCCCAGCATTTT,CASSPLGAGQGQPQHF